This T cell receptor (beta chain) was found in a study of shared clonotypes between healthy human individuals. Whole-study findings and limits: Owing to a small donor count, the genetic and exposure-history diversity represented was limited.

Naive CD8 isolation took CD45RO-negative cells positively selected for CCR7 and excluded terminally differentiated effector memory CD45RA+ cells. The material for each subset, its genomic DNA, was split evenly across several immunoSEQ plates. This table comes from immunoSEQ multiplex PCR, and its TCRdb copy is limited to in-frame clones, with some not included. The sample contains hundreds of thousands of clones, roughly 95% of which appear only once. This CDR3 comprises 12 residues. Germline CDR1 and CDR2: SGHAT and FQNNGV. Trimming removed 3 bases at V and 3 bases at J, with 6 bases between. As to this clone: Its target is unknown. Other DNA sequences from this sample encode an identical CDR3 as well.

The V call is TRBV11-2, the J call TRBJ2-7; no definite D call. Specimen: naive CD8+ T cells sorted from blood. This TCR was recovered from a woman under 40 in good health. CDR3 DNA: TGTGCCAGCAGCTTTGGGCTCTACGAGCAGTACTTC. The encoded protein is CASSFGLYEQYF.